This is a list of T cell receptor beta chains from one sample in a study of blood T cell repertoires in COVID-19. Profiled with immunoSEQ multiplex PCR; TCRdb holds only in-frame clones, not every one. The sample holds tens of thousands of clones, 85% to 90% seen once. Sequencing was done on a sample of peripheral blood. These receptors were obtained from a woman aged 60-75 years with COVID-19, enrolled during active disease. The CDR3 runs from the conserved cysteine through the conserved F or W. Size is omitted from some rows. Given values are once, few, many or a class for expanded clones.

J,V,size,CDR3
TRBJ1-1,TRBV19,NA,CASSIGVMGATEAFF
TRBJ1-2,TRBV12-3/TRBV12-4,once,CASSLQLRDGYTF
TRBJ2-1,TRBV2,NA,CASRGGLASSEQFF
TRBJ1-6,TRBV5-6,NA,CASSLDRGNSPLHF
TRBJ1-2,TRBV18,NA,CASSPRGVRQGYGYTF
TRBJ1-4,TRBV9,NA,CASSPRQGSATNEKLFF
TRBJ2-1,TRBV5-1,few,CASSQGTSGSGSEQFF
TRBJ2-1,TRBV6-1,NA,CASSEETGGYYNEQFF
TRBJ2-7,TRBV5-1,NA,CASSMSSYEQYF
TRBJ2-7,TRBV28,NA,CASRGYGGDTASSYEQYF
TRBJ2-1,TRBV6-6,NA,CASSPNNEQFF
TRBJ1-3,TRBV2,medium-sized,CASSPDSSSGNTIYF
TRBJ2-7,TRBV27,NA,CASSPSRGPYEQYF
TRBJ2-3,TRBV7-9,NA,CASSRTVASTDTQYF
TRBJ2-2,TRBV11-2,NA,CASSLQGSGTGELFF
TRBJ2-7,TRBV5-5,NA,CASTRGYEQYF
TRBJ1-6,TRBV21-1,NA,CASSNRDRGYGSLHF
TRBJ1-2,TRBV28,once,CASSEAVYGYTF
TRBJ2-1,TRBV27,NA,CASSLTGGNEQFF
TRBJ1-1,TRBV14,NA,CASSRLYRLQGAGEAFF
TRBJ1-5,TRBV11-2,NA,CASSGDRVNQPQHF
TRBJ1-2,TRBV7-9,NA,CASSQTEHGYTF
TRBJ1-1,TRBV3-1/TRBV3-2,few,CASSLGQTTEAFF
TRBJ1-1,TRBV28,NA,CASSLRGAGNTEAFF
TRBJ1-2,TRBV20-1,NA,CSASGNRGPLEGYTF
TRBJ1-5,TRBV6-1,NA,CASSEAWTGDQPQHF
TRBJ2-3,TRBV6-6,NA,CASRRQGLTDTQYF
TRBJ1-5,TRBV9,NA,CASSVARSAENQPQHF
TRBJ1-5,TRBV11-2,NA,CASRGQGAGQPQHF
TRBJ2-7,TRBV12-3/TRBV12-4,few,CAVGGSYEQYF
TRBJ1-1,TRBV21-1,NA,CASSKAEKGQNNTEAFF
TRBJ1-3,TRBV6-2/TRBV6-3,NA,CASSYSRGSGNTIYF
TRBJ2-2,TRBV19,NA,CASSLTPGGPGELFF
TRBJ2-7,TRBV5-1,NA,CASSRGTPRGEQYF
TRBJ2-3,TRBV3-1/TRBV3-2,NA,CASSSQLVGAQYF
TRBJ1-4,TRBV7-9,NA,CASSPGQGINEKLFF
TRBJ2-3,TRBV14,NA,CASSQDIRGARAWSTDTQYF
TRBJ1-4,TRBV7-9,NA,CASSWDRVGEKLFF
TRBJ1-2,TRBV11-3,NA,CASSLAPNNYGYTF
TRBJ2-3,TRBV7-3,NA,CASSPSRGSTDTQYF
TRBJ2-3,TRBV19,once,CASRWTSTDTQYF
TRBJ1-5,TRBV6-2/TRBV6-3,NA,CASSQQGGQPQHF
TRBJ1-2,TRBV10-3,NA,CAISTNGQGYGYTF
TRBJ2-7,TRBV11-2,NA,CASSLFNEQYF
TRBJ1-1,TRBV2,NA,CASSTGQQNTEAFF
TRBJ1-5,TRBV6-2/TRBV6-3,NA,CASSPTGFVNQPQHF
TRBJ1-2,TRBV7-2,NA,CASSLKRETYGYTF
TRBJ1-2,TRBV9,NA,CASSVSSTQGYTF
TRBJ2-5,TRBV2,NA,CASSGDRGKETQYF
TRBJ1-1,TRBV5-6,NA,CASNRGGWNTEAFF
TRBJ1-2,TRBV11-3,NA,CASSLVGQSYGYTF
TRBJ1-4,TRBV4-1,NA,CASSQDRRVGTKNEKLFF
TRBJ1-4,TRBV9,once,CASSVGQGSTNEKLFF
TRBJ2-1,TRBV28,NA,CASSLSLDNRQFF